The T cell receptor (beta chain) described here comes from a study of T-cell reconstitution after alpha-beta-depleted transplantation in children. Broader study findings: T-cell numbers and diversity one year post-transplant derived largely from freshly generated T cells. Surviving recipient T cells and thymic progenitors underlay high day-60 TCRbeta diversity in some patients. By about two months after transplant, alpha-beta T cells reportedly arose from several hundred graft clones that had expanded.

Germline CDR1 reads LGHNA; CDR2 reads YNFKEQ. V was trimmed by 4 bases and J by 3 bases, leaving 19 bases between them. This CDR3 region has 16 residues. It was with unique molecular identifiers that the TCRbeta library was prepared. TCRdb re-analysed the PCR reads in MiXCR, keeping a single row per CDR3 protein. The repertoire holds 70,000 or so distinct CDR3 sequences, 11% seen once, with roughly 13% in the top ten. This clonotype was counted at least ten times. Its antigen is not known. The sequence was collected from a boy under 18 with acute myeloid leukemia, due to receive a stem cell transplant. The sequences come from PBMCs, collected before TCRalphabeta/CD19-depleted stem cell transplant. This chain links TRBV4-2 with TRBJ2-7; maybe TRBD2 (6 bases). The CDR3 DNA follows: TGTGCCAGCAGCCCCGTCGGGGGTCAAAGGATCTACGAGCAGTACTTC. Its protein product is CASSPVGGQRIYEQYF.